This T cell receptor beta chain is drawn from a study of blood T cells in healthy people across ages. In germline, CDR1 is MNHEY, CDR2 SMNVEV (reference sequence). Germline trimming cut 3 bases from V and 3 bases from J; bases unmatched to any gene: 4. There are 14 residues in the CDR3. Whole-study results and caveats: Naive T cell percentage by flow cytometry tracked strongly with beta diversity. Per million T cells, the diversity of TCR beta decreased roughly linearly as age advanced.

Then a second PCR, running about 6 to 12 cycles, was carried out with a sample-barcoded 5' primer and a J-beta primer mix. From each sample, at least 2.5 million paired-end reads containing CDR3 were obtained. TCRdb reprocessed the 5' RACE reads via MiXCR and lists one record per CDR3 protein. The profile shows about 970,000 distinct CDR3 sequences, roughly 51% of them singletons. In regard to this clonotype: Its cognate antigen is unknown.

The material sequenced was blood. The TCR comes from a woman aged 55 to 70 in good health. The rearrangement joins TRBV27 to TRBJ2-7; TRBD1 matches at 8 bases. CDR3 sequence (DNA): TGTGCCAGCAGTTTTACAGGGGGTGTCTACGAGCAGTACTTC. Translating it yields CASSFTGGVYEQYF.